One and the same sample provided the 32 T cell receptor beta chains below, sequenced in a study of cytotoxic CD8 clonotypes in ibrutinib-treated CLL. Assay used: immunoSEQ multiplex PCR; TCRdb lists only in-frame clones, some missing. This sample has 45,000 to 70,000 clones, with around 55% found just once. The specimen was PBMCs, collected after 24 months of ibrutinib treatment. The source is a human donor with chronic lymphocytic leukemia.

The rearrangement links TRBV28 to TRBJ2-7, with 7 bases lining up with TRBD2. The CDR3 spans 14 residues. The germline V gene encodes CDR1 MDHEN and CDR2 SYDVKM. The V and J ends lost 6 bases and 2 bases, in that order; junction bases with no gene match: 7. The CDR3: CASRISGRTYEQYF. The CDR3 DNA is TGTGCCAGCAGAATTAGCGGGCGCACCTACGAGCAGTACTTC.

The chain joins TRBV11-2 to TRBJ2-5; D not resolved. This CDR3 has 12 amino acids. Germline V lookup: CDR1 SGHAT, CDR2 FQNNGV. Trimming stripped 5 bases from V and 5 bases from J, with 9 bases between. The CDR3 here is CASSHDAETQYF. DNA of the CDR3: TGTGCCAGCAGCCACGACGCGGAGACCCAGTACTTC.

J is TRBJ2-4 and V is TRBV29-1; perhaps D is TRBD1 or TRBD2 (5 bases each). The CDR3 runs to 12 residues. The V end lost 7 bases, the J end lost 9 bases, and 16 bases lay between the germline ends. Germline CDR1 is SQVTM and CDR2 is ANQGSEA. CDR3 DNA sequence: TGCAGCGCGACAGAGGGTGCTACCATTCAGTACTTC. This gives the protein CSATEGATIQYF.

The chain has TRBV6-1 and TRBJ1-2; D unclear. This CDR3 has 11 residues. V lost 11 bases and J 3 bases, leaving 10 bases between the germline ends. The V gene's germline CDR1 is MNHNS and CDR2 SASEGT. The CDR3 region is CAAQRDYGYTF. The CDR3 DNA sequence: TGTGCCGCCCAGCGGGACTATGGCTACACCTTC.

The J gene is TRBJ2-7, the V gene TRBV28; 7 bases match TRBD2. CDR1 is MDHEN and CDR2 is SYDVKM in the germline V gene. V lost 5 bases to trimming and J lost 4 bases; unmatched junction nucleotides: 17. The CDR3 runs 17 residues. The CDR3 DNA reads TGTGCCAGCAGTCCCCCTCTGGCGGGAGCTAATCCTTACGAGCAGTACTTC. Amino acids: CASSPPLAGANPYEQYF.

The rearrangement links TRBV7-8 to TRBJ1-5, with TRBD1 identical over 7 bases. The CDR3 extends over 15 amino acids. Germline assignment: CDR1 SGHVS and CDR2 FQNEAQ. The V segment lost 1 base and the J segment 6 bases; nucleotides outside the gene matches: 6. Here the CDR3 DNA reads TGTGCCAGCAGCTTAGGGGACAGTCGTATTCAGCCCCAGCATTTT. It translates to CASSLGDSRIQPQHF.

This clone showed up just a few times. The V call is TRBV7-2, the J call TRBJ1-3; D is unresolved. Germline loops: CDR1 SGHTA, CDR2 FQGNSA. The germline V and J ends were trimmed by 5 bases and 0 bases, with 8 bases remaining between them. This CDR3 has 14 amino acids. In nucleotides, the CDR3 is TGTGCCAGCAGCATGAAGAGCTCTGGAAACACCATATATTTT. This codes for CASSMKSSGNTIYF.

The CDR3 DNA sequence: TGTGCCGGACGGACTAGCGGAACCTACGAGCAGTACTTC. Its protein product is CAGRTSGTYEQYF. This sequence joins TRBV6-1 and TRBJ2-7; 10 positions agree with TRBD2. The CDR3 has 13 residues. CDR1 MNHNS and CDR2 SASEGT come from the germline V gene. The V and J ends lost 11 bases and 2 bases, in that order; junction bases with no gene match: 6.

The V and J genes are TRBV9 and TRBJ1-1; D unclear. Looked up from germline, CDR1 is SGDLS and CDR2 is YYNGEE. This CDR3 has 13 residues. The ends were cut back, 2 bases at V and 1 base at J, with 6 bases in the middle. The CDR3 loop is CASSVGRNTEAFF. The DNA of the CDR3 is TGTGCCAGCAGCGTTGGGCGGAACACTGAAGCTTTCTTT.

This chain connects TRBV7-6 to TRBJ1-5; D perhaps matches TRBD1 (6 bases). V was cut by 1 base and J by 5 bases, with 6 bases left in between. The CDR3 runs 13 residues. Per the germline V gene, CDR1 is SGHVS and CDR2 is FNYEAQ. Here the CDR3 reads CASSLGTDQPQHF. The CDR3 DNA sequence: TGTGCCAGCAGCTTAGGGACAGATCAGCCCCAGCATTTT. Full variable domain (rest looked up from reference TRBV7-6 and TRBJ1-5): GAGVSQSPRYKVTKRGQDVALRCDPISGHVSLYWYRQALGQGPEFLTYFNYEAQQDKSGLPNDRFSAERPEGSISTLTIQRTEQRDSAMYRCASSLGTDQPQHFGDGTRLSIL.

J is TRBJ1-1 and V is TRBV6-5, with D tentatively TRBD1 (5 bases). CDR3 length equals 14 residues. V dropped 0 bases and J dropped 1 base, with 6 bases sitting between them. Germline V gene data show CDR1 as MNHEY and CDR2 as SVGAGI. DNA of the CDR3: TGTGCCAGCAGTTACTCCGGGGGGAACACTGAAGCTTTCTTT. Translating it yields CASSYSGGNTEAFF.

J is TRBJ2-7 and V is TRBV30, with no clear D. This CDR3 has 11 residues. Trimming pared 3 bases from V and 4 bases from J, leaving 7 bases between. From germline, CDR1 is GTSNPN and CDR2 SVGIG (reference sequence). The CDR3 region is CAWSLIYEQYF. The CDR3 DNA follows: TGTGCCTGGAGCCTCATATACGAGCAGTACTTC.

The genes are TRBV4-1 and TRBJ2-1; no clear D. With 5 bases removed from V and 3 bases from J, the gap between germline ends came to 2 bases. The CDR3 length is 11 residues. CDR1 is MGHRA, CDR2 YSYEKL, per germline. CDR3 coding DNA: TGCGCCAGCAGCTTCTACAATGAGCAGTTCTTC. It specifies CASSFYNEQFF.

In its sample, this clone was seen a few times. The chain links TRBV6-1 to TRBJ2-2, with D uncertain. CDR3 length: 14 amino acids. Germline V lookup: CDR1 MNHNS, CDR2 SASEGT. V was pared by 9 bases and J by 2 bases, with 13 bases between. The CDR3 reads CASTTLQNTGELFF. The CDR3, as DNA: TGTGCCAGTACAACACTACAAAACACCGGGGAGCTGTTTTTT.

The chain combines TRBV6-1 with TRBJ1-2, with 11 bases matching TRBD1. The CDR3 totals 12 residues. Germline CDR1 is MNHNS and CDR2 is SASEGT. CDR3 protein: CGGGQGAYGYTF. DNA for the CDR3: TGTGGTGGAGGACAGGGGGCATATGGCTACACCTTC.

In this sample, this clone turned up once. The chain carries TRBV7-9 and TRBJ1-1, with D hard to call. V lost 5 bases, J lost 2 bases, and 12 bases lay in between. Germline V gene sequence: CDR1 SEHNR, CDR2 FQNEAQ (reference sequence). CDR3 size: 14 residues. The CDR3 DNA is TGTGCCAGCAGCCAGACCCTCGCTAACACTGAAGCTTTCTTT. Translating gives CASSQTLANTEAFF.

The chain joins TRBV21-1 to TRBJ1-4. TRBV21-1 is flagged as a pseudogene. The CDR3 totals 15 residues. CDR3 in DNA: TGTGCCAGCAGCAAAGGAAAGGGCCGCGAAGGAAAACTGTTTTTT. It codes for CASSKGKGREGKLFF.

The chain joins TRBV5-6 to TRBJ1-4; D unresolved. Per the germline V gene, CDR1 is SGHDT and CDR2 is YYEEEE. The CDR3 spans 14 residues. The V end lost 4 bases, the J end lost 6 bases, and 13 bases lay between the germline ends. This chain's CDR3 is CASSDIGLHEKLFF. CDR3 DNA: TGTGCCAGCAGCGACATAGGCCTTCATGAAAAACTGTTTTTT. The variable domain in full, completed from reference TRBV5-6 and TRBJ1-4, reads DAGVTQSPTHLIKTRGQQVTLRCSPKSGHDTVSWYQQALGQGPQFIFQYYEEEERQRGNFPDRFSGHQFPNYSSELNVNALLLGDSALYLCASSDIGLHEKLFFGSGTQLSVL.

This clone was detected only once. Germline is not matched at one junction end, which may reflect a read error. Other nucleotide sequences in the sample specify the same CDR3. The J gene is TRBJ2-7, the V gene TRBV27; D might be TRBD2 (5 bases). Germline-derived CDR1 and CDR2 are MNHEY and SMNVEV (reference sequence). CDR3 size: 15 residues. The CDR3 region has the DNA TGTGCCAGTAGTTTAGGGTTCGGGGTACTGGACGAGCAGTACTTC. Encoded protein: CASSLGFGVLDEQYF.

This clone was detected only a few times. The chain couples TRBV29-1 to TRBJ2-5; TRBD1 aligns across 8 bases. J lost 5 bases, V lost 7 bases, and 9 bases had no gene match. The CDR3 spans 13 residues. Germline V gives CDR1 SQVTM, CDR2 ANQGSEA. CDR3 region: CSASLRTGETQYF. The CDR3 nucleotides are TGCAGCGCCTCCCTCCGGACAGGGGAGACCCAGTACTTC. The entire variable domain, with the rest obtained from reference TRBV29-1 and TRBJ2-5, is as follows: SAVISQKPSRDICQRGTSLTIQCQVDSQVTMMFWYRQQPGQSLTLIATANQGSEATYESGFVIDKFPISRPNLTFSTLTVSNMSPEDSSIYLCSASLRTGETQYFGPGTRLLVL.

The V call is TRBV5-1, the J call TRBJ2-7; TRBD2 aligns across 9 bases. This CDR3 is 17 amino acids long. Germline V gene sequence: CDR1 SGHRS, CDR2 YFSETQ. The junction had 9 bases not matched to a gene; V was cut back by 0 bases and J by 2 bases. The CDR3 nucleotides are TGCGCCAGCAGCTTGGATGGCGGGAGGGCCTGGGCCTACGAGCAGTACTTC. It is translated as CASSLDGGRAWAYEQYF.

This chain links TRBV11-3 with TRBJ1-1; D may be TRBD1 (5 bases). The V and J ends lost 4 bases and 1 base respectively, with 10 bases between them. The CDR3 extends over 14 amino acids. CDR1 SGHNT and CDR2 YENEEA come from the germline V gene. This CDR3 is CASSSGQTNTEAFF. The CDR3 DNA reads TGTGCCAGCAGCTCTGGACAAACGAACACTGAAGCTTTCTTT.

Only a few counts were recorded for this clone. The rearrangement links TRBV18 to TRBJ1-1; the D is unclear. From germline, CDR1 is KGHSH and CDR2 LQKENI. This CDR3 spans 13 amino acids. Trimming left V 3 bases short and J 1 base short, with 6 bases between. The DNA of the CDR3 is TGTGCCAGCTCACCTACAAGGAACACTGAAGCTTTCTTT. Protein product: CASSPTRNTEAFF.

This clone has a count of ten or more. The genes are TRBV5-6 and TRBJ1-2; D unclear. V dropped 5 bases and J dropped 3 bases, with 14 bases sitting between them. Germline V CDR1 and CDR2: SGHDT, YYEEEE. The CDR3 sequence is 14 residues long. The CDR3 region is CASSTPGGDYGYTF. As DNA, the CDR3 is TGTGCCAGCAGTACCCCCGGTGGTGACTATGGCTACACCTTC.

V gene TRBV29-1 combines with J gene TRBJ2-7; a weak D match, TRBD1 (6 bases). This CDR3 contains 12 residues. The V gene's germline CDR1 is SQVTM and CDR2 ANQGSEA. V gave up 6 bases and J gave up 0 bases, with 9 bases separating them. The CDR3: CSVGTFSYEQYF. The CDR3 DNA reads as TGCAGCGTCGGGACATTCTCCTACGAGCAGTACTTC.

This clone was observed a few times. The chain links TRBV29-1 to TRBJ2-1, with 12 bases fitting TRBD2. The CDR3 runs 17 residues. Germline CDR1 reads SQVTM; CDR2 reads ANQGSEA. V lost 2 bases to trimming and J lost 4 bases; unmatched junction nucleotides: 9. CDR3 region: CSVEFWGLAGTYNEQFF. In DNA, the CDR3 is TGCAGCGTTGAATTTTGGGGACTAGCGGGTACGTACAATGAGCAGTTCTTC.

As DNA, the CDR3 is TGTGCCAGCAGTCCCCGGACAGAAAGAAACACCATATATTTT. It yields the protein CASSPRTERNTIYF. The chain couples TRBV6-1 to TRBJ1-3; D is perhaps TRBD1 (6 bases). Trimming shortened V by 5 bases and J by 5 bases, and 13 bases separated the two germline ends. Germline V gives CDR1 MNHNS, CDR2 SASEGT. The CDR3 sequence is 14 residues long.

V is TRBV2 and J is TRBJ1-1, with a tentative D call TRBD1 (6 bases). V lost 8 bases and J lost 5, with 18 bases in between. This CDR3 comprises 14 residues. Germline V gene sequence: CDR1 SNHLY, CDR2 FYNNEI. CDR3 nucleotides: TGTGCCAGCTTTCGAACAGGGTTGGATACTGAAGCTTTCTTT. This translates into CASFRTGLDTEAFF.

The chain couples TRBV6-6 to TRBJ2-3, with 10 bases fitting TRBD2. The CDR3 spans 14 residues. Germline V lookup: CDR1 MNHNY, CDR2 SVGAGI (reference sequence). V lost 7 bases to trimming and J lost 7 bases; unmatched junction nucleotides: 8. In DNA, the CDR3 is TGTGCCAGCACCGGACTAGCGGAGCAGTATACGCAGTATTTT. It codes for CASTGLAEQYTQYF.

This chain connects TRBV11-2 to TRBJ1-1; 8 positions match TRBD1. Per the germline V gene, CDR1 is SGHAT and CDR2 is FQNNGV. J was trimmed by 4 bases and V by 4 bases; bases with no gene match: 17. The CDR3 loop spans 18 amino acids. The chain's CDR3 is CASSSPSGTGGRTTEAFF. DNA for the CDR3: TGTGCCAGCAGCTCTCCTTCCGGGACAGGAGGCCGAACCACTGAAGCTTTCTTT.

The chain joins TRBV7-8 to TRBJ2-7, with 8 bases identical to TRBD1. CDR1 is SGHVS and CDR2 is FQNEAQ in the germline V gene. The V segment lost 4 bases and the J segment 3 bases; nucleotides outside the gene matches: 8. The CDR3 totals 15 residues. CDR3 in DNA: TGTGCCAGCAGCTATGACAGGGGATCCTACTACGAGCAGTACTTC. It codes for CASSYDRGSYYEQYF.

The rearrangement uses TRBV6-5 and TRBJ2-5; 9 bases match TRBD1. CDR3 length equals 15 residues. CDR1 MNHEY and CDR2 SVGAGI come from the germline V gene. With 6 bases clipped from V and 5 bases from J, the junction kept 10 bases outside the gene matches. CDR3 DNA sequence: TGTGCCAGCAGACAGGACAGGGGAGGACAGGAGACCCAGTACTTC. As protein: CASRQDRGGQETQYF.